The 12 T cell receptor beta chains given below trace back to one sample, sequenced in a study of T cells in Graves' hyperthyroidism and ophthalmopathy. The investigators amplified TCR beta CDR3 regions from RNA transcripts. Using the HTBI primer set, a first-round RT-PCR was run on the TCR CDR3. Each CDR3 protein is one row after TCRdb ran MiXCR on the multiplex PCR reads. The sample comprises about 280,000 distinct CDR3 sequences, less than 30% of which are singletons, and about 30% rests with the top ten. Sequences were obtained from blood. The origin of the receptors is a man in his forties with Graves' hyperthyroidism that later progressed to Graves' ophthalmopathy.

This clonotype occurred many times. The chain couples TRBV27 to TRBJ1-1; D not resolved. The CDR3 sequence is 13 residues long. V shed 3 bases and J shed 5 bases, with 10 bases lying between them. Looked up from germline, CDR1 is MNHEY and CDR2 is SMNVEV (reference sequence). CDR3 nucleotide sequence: TGTGCCAGCAGTTTTAAGGGCGGGACTGAAGCTTTCTTT. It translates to CASSFKGGTEAFF.

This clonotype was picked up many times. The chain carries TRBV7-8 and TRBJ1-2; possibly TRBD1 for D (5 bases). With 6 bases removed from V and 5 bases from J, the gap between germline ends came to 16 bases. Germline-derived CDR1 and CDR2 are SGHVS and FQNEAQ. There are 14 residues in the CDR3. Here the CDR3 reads CASRGTGGRYGYTF. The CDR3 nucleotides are TGTGCCAGCAGGGGTACGGGGGGTCGGTATGGCTACACCTTC.

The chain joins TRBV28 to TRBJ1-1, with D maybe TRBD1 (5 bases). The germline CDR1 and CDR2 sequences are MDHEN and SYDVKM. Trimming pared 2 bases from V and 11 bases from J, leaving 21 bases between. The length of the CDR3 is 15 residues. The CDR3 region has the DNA TGTGCCAGCAGTTTAGCTGGGGGGACGGCGATTATGGCTTTCTTT. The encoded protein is CASSLAGGTAIMAFF. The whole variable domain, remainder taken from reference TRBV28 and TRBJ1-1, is DVKVTQSSRYLVKRTGEKVFLECVQDMDHENMFWYRQDPGLGLRLIYFSYDVKMKEKGDIPEGYSVSREKKERFSLILESASTNQTSMYLCASSLAGGTAIMAFFGQGTRLTVV.

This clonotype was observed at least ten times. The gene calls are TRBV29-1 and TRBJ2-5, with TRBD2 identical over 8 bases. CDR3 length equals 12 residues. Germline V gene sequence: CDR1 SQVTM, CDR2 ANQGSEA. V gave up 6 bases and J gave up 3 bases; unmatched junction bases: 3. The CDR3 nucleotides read TGCAGCGTCTCAGCGGGGGAAGAGACCCAGTACTTC. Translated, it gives CSVSAGEETQYF.

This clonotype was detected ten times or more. The CDR3 sequence is CASSLSGTPNYGYTF. The CDR3 nucleotides read TGTGCCAGCAGCCTAAGCGGGACACCAAACTATGGCTACACCTTC. The genes are TRBV7-2 and TRBJ1-2; weak D call: TRBD1 (6 bases). Per germline, CDR1 SGHTA and CDR2 FQGNSA. The CDR3 consists of 15 residues. Deletions cut 5 bases from V and 2 bases from J, with 15 bases between.

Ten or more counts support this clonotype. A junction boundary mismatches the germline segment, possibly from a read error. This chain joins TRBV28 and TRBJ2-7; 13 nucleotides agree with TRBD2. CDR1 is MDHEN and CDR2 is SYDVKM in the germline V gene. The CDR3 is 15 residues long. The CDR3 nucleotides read TGTGCCAGCAGTTCCCCCGGGACTAGCGGGGCGGAGCAGTGCTTC. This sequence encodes CASSSPGTSGAEQCF.

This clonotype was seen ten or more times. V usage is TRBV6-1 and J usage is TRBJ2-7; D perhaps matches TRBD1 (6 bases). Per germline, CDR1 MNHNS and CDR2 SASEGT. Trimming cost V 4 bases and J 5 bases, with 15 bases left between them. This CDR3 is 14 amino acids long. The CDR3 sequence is CASSVDRRGDEQYF. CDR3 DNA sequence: TGTGCCAGCAGTGTAGACAGGCGAGGGGACGAGCAGTACTTC.

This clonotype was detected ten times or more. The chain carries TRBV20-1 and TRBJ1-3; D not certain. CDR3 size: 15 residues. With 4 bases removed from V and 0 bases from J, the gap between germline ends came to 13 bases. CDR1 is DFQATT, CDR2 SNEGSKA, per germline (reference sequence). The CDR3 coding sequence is TGCAGTGCTATCCCCGTAACTCCCTCTGGAAACACCATATATTTT. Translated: CSAIPVTPSGNTIYF.

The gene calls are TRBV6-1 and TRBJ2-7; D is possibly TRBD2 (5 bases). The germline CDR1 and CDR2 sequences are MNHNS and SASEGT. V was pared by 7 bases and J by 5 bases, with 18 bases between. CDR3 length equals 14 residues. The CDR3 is CASTPRWERHEQYF. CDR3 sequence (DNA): TGTGCCAGCACCCCTCGGTGGGAGAGGCACGAGCAGTACTTC.

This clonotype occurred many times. The CDR3 loop reads CASSRDRGSYYGYTF. Here the CDR3 DNA reads TGTGCCAGCAGCCGGGACAGGGGGTCCTACTATGGCTACACCTTC. The chain combines TRBV14 with TRBJ1-2, with 11 bases aligning to TRBD1. Germline values: CDR1 SGHDN, CDR2 FVKESK. The CDR3 is made up of 15 amino acids. Losses at the gene ends were 4 bases for V and 3 bases for J; bases not matched to a gene: 4.

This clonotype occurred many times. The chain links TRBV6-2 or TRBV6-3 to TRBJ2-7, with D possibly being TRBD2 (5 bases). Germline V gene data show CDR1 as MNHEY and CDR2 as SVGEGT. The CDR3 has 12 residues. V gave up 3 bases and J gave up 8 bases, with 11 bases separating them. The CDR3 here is CASSYWRVQQYF. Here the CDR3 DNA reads TGTGCCAGCAGTTATTGGCGGGTCCAGCAGTACTTC.

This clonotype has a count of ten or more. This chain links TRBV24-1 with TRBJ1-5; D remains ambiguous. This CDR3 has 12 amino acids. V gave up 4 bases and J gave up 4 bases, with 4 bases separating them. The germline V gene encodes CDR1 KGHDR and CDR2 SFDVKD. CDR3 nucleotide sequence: TGTGCCACCAGTGACCCGAATCAGCCCCAGCATTTT. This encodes CATSDPNQPQHF.